The 20 T cell receptor beta chains given below trace back to one sample, sequenced in a study of blood T cell repertoires in COVID-19. Assay used: immunoSEQ multiplex PCR; TCRdb lists only in-frame clones, some missing. This sample has some 200,000 clones; approximately 85% occur once, and the top ten carry approximately 9.4%. The material sequenced was peripheral blood. These receptors all stem from a woman older than 75 with acute or convalescent COVID-19.

The CDR3 DNA sequence: TGTGCCAGCAGCGTAGGTGAGGGACTAGCGGAGGATACGCAGTATTTT. It is translated as CASSVGEGLAEDTQYF. V gene TRBV9 combines with J gene TRBJ2-3; 11 bases fit TRBD2. Germline V gives CDR1 SGDLS, CDR2 YYNGEE. The CDR3 length is 16 residues. The J segment lost 6 bases and the V segment lost 0 bases, leaving 6 bases of the junction unmatched.

Comment on this clone: Within the sample, other DNA sequences also encode this same CDR3. The CDR3 sequence is CASSVGQGGTGELFF. The CDR3 DNA is TGTGCCAGCAGCGTAGGGCAGGGTGGCACCGGGGAGCTGTTTTTT. V usage is TRBV9 and J usage is TRBJ2-2, with D perhaps TRBD1 (5 bases). Germline V gene lookup returns CDR1 SGDLS and CDR2 YYNGEE. V was cut by 0 bases and J by 4 bases, with 10 bases left in between. The CDR3 is made up of 15 amino acids.

The V and J genes are TRBV5-6 and TRBJ2-1, with 7 bases that match TRBD2. This CDR3 is built from 15 residues. Trimming removed 1 base from V and 5 bases from J; junction bases left unmatched: 6. Germline CDR1 and CDR2: SGHDT and YYEEEE. CDR3 sequence: CASSLRGLSDNEQFF. CDR3 coding DNA: TGTGCCAGCAGCTTGCGGGGACTATCAGACAATGAGCAGTTCTTC.

This rearrangement joins TRBV3-1 (or the pseudogene TRBV3-2) to TRBJ2-5; maybe TRBD2 (7 bases). Germline V gene sequence: CDR1 LGHDT, CDR2 YNNKEL (reference sequence). Trimming removed 0 bases from V and 7 bases from J, with 15 bases in between. The CDR3 consists of 15 residues. The CDR3 is CASSQDPGGGGTQYF. The CDR3 nucleotides read TGTGCCAGCAGCCAAGACCCGGGGGGCGGTGGGACCCAGTACTTC.

V usage is TRBV6-5 and J usage is TRBJ2-2; D possibly corresponds to TRBD2 (6 bases). In germline, CDR1 is MNHEY, CDR2 SVGAGI. V lost 6 bases, J lost 0 bases, and 11 bases lay in between. This CDR3 region has 15 residues. CDR3 DNA sequence: TGTGCCAGCAGCCGGGGAGGCGCGAACACCGGGGAGCTGTTTTTT. This codes for CASSRGGANTGELFF.

This clone was seen a few times. This chain's CDR3 is CASSPDRGGYYGYTF. CDR3 bases: TGTGCCAGCAGTCCCGACAGGGGAGGTTACTATGGCTACACCTTC. The V call is TRBV2, the J call TRBJ1-2; 8 bases are shared with TRBD1. The CDR3 has 15 residues. V shed 5 bases, J shed 3 bases, and the junction held 8 bases outside the gene matches. Germline values: CDR1 SNHLY, CDR2 FYNNEI.

This clone appeared once. The chain links TRBV6-6 to TRBJ2-7; D perhaps matches TRBD2 (6 bases). The germline V gene encodes CDR1 MNHNY and CDR2 SVGAGI (reference sequence). The V end was cut by 2 bases, the J end by 3 bases, with 8 bases between. CDR3 length: 13 residues. The CDR3 is CASSYREDYEQYF. The CDR3 bases are TGTGCCAGCAGTTACAGGGAGGACTACGAGCAGTACTTC.

The chain carries TRBV29-1 and TRBJ2-2, with a tentative D call TRBD2 (7 bases). The ends were cut back, 5 bases at V and 5 bases at J, with 12 bases in the middle. The CDR3 has 13 amino acids. Looked up from germline, CDR1 is SQVTM and CDR2 is ANQGSEA. The CDR3 region is CSVSEGGTGELFF. In DNA form, the CDR3 reads TGCAGCGTTAGCGAGGGGGGGACCGGGGAGCTGTTTTTT.

This chain connects TRBV19 to TRBJ1-1; 10 bases agree with TRBD1. There are 13 residues in the CDR3. Germline V gene data show CDR1 as LNHDA and CDR2 as SQIVND (reference sequence). V was pared by 8 bases and J by 5 bases, with 5 bases of the junction left unmatched. The CDR3 loop reads CASGPDRGTEAFF. DNA for the CDR3: TGTGCCAGTGGCCCGGACAGGGGGACTGAAGCTTTCTTT.

This clone occurred a few times. The chain is built from TRBV21-1 and TRBJ1-5; the D call of TRBD1 is as the table states it, not checked on the DNA. TRBV21-1 is an annotated pseudogene. The CDR3 is 17 residues long. DNA for the CDR3: TGTGCCAGCAGCAAAGAAGGTCAGGTAACGAGCAATCAGCCCCAGCATTTT. This translates into CASSKEGQVTSNQPQHF.

This rearrangement joins TRBV21-1 to TRBJ1-6. TRBV21-1 is a listed pseudogene. The CDR3 is 11 residues long. The CDR3 reads CASSGGETLHF. The DNA of the CDR3 is TGTGCCAGCAGCGGGGGGGAAACCCTCCACTTT.

This clone was recorded only once. The rearrangement joins TRBV11-3 to TRBJ2-1, with D possibly matching TRBD2 (6 bases). CDR1 is SGHNT and CDR2 is YENEEA in the germline V gene. The CDR3 extends over 16 amino acids. The V and J ends lost 3 bases and 7 bases respectively, with 19 bases between them. The CDR3 DNA sequence: TGTGCCAGCAGCTTTGGAGGGGCAACCCCTACAAATGAGCAGTTCTTC. Residues: CASSFGGATPTNEQFF.

CDR3 coding DNA: TGTGCCAGCAGCCCCCCCGGGGGGTGGGGCACAGATACGCAGTATTTT. Translation gives CASSPPGGWGTDTQYF. The rearrangement uses TRBV11-2 and TRBJ2-3, with TRBD2 matching over 7 bases. Germline V lookup: CDR1 SGHAT, CDR2 FQNNGV. This CDR3 has 16 amino acids. The trim removed 5 bases at V and 1 base at J, leaving 9 bases unmatched.

This clone was picked up a small number of times. The chain recombines TRBV7-9 with TRBJ1-1; no definite D call. Per the germline V gene, CDR1 is SEHNR and CDR2 is FQNEAQ (reference sequence). This CDR3 has 13 residues. V was cut by 5 bases and J by 0 bases, with 7 bases left in between. The CDR3 nucleotides read TGTGCCAGCAGCCCCAGGATGAACACTGAAGCTTTCTTT. Amino acids: CASSPRMNTEAFF. The full variable domain, with the rest looked up from reference TRBV7-9 and TRBJ1-1, is DTGVSQNPRHKITKRGQNVTFRCDPISEHNRLYWYRQTLGQGPEFLTYFQNEAQLEKSRLLSDRFSAERPKGSFSTLEIQRTEQGDSAMYLCASSPRMNTEAFFGQGTRLTVV.

The chain is built from TRBV12-3 or TRBV12-4 and TRBJ2-7; D not resolved. The CDR3 is 11 amino acids. The V gene lost 6 bases and the J gene lost 6 bases, with 9 bases spanning the gap. CDR3 amino acids: CASRDKAEQYF. For the CDR3, the DNA is TGTGCCAGCAGAGACAAGGCCGAGCAGTACTTC.

The chain links TRBV5-8 to TRBJ2-1; 9 nucleotides agree with TRBD2. Germline CDR1 reads SGHTS; CDR2 reads YDEGEE. This CDR3 contains 15 residues. V lost 0 bases, J lost 9 bases, and 7 bases stayed unmatched. The CDR3 is CASSLDLAGGVEQFF. The CDR3 region has the DNA TGTGCCAGCAGCTTGGATTTGGCGGGGGGGGTTGAGCAGTTCTTC.

The chain is built from TRBV7-9 and TRBJ1-2; 8 bases agree with TRBD1. Germline lookup yields CDR1 SEHNR and CDR2 FQNEAQ (reference sequence). Trimming took 3 bases from V and 7 from J; bases not matched to a gene: 7. This CDR3 comprises 14 residues. The DNA for the CDR3 is TGTGCCAGCAGCTTTGAGGACAGGGAAAGTGGCTACACCTTC. This codes for CASSFEDRESGYTF.

V is TRBV6-1 and J is TRBJ1-2; tentative D call: TRBD1 (5 bases). The V end was cut by 1 base, the J end by 2 bases, with 8 bases between. Looked up from germline, CDR1 is MNHNS and CDR2 is SASEGT. CDR3 length: 14 amino acids. CDR3 nucleotides: TGTGCCAGCAGTGAAGGGGGCCCCAACTATGGCTACACCTTC. It codes for CASSEGGPNYGYTF.

J is TRBJ1-1 and V is TRBV7-2; D gene unclear. Germline CDR1 is SGHTA and CDR2 is FQGNSA. The CDR3 extends over 13 amino acids. V lost 1 base and J lost 4, with 7 bases in between. CDR3 residues: CASSLGSTTEAFF. The CDR3 coding sequence is TGTGCCAGCAGCTTAGGGAGTACCACTGAAGCTTTCTTT.

The chain links TRBV7-7 to TRBJ2-5; perhaps TRBD2 as D (5 bases). Germline CDR1 and CDR2: SSHAT and FNYEAQ (reference sequence). Trimming took 5 bases from V and 2 from J, leaving 18 bases between them. The CDR3 has 16 residues. This chain's CDR3 is CASSRVAGLPQETQYF. Here the CDR3 DNA reads TGTGCCAGCAGCCGAGTTGCCGGACTCCCACAAGAGACCCAGTACTTC.